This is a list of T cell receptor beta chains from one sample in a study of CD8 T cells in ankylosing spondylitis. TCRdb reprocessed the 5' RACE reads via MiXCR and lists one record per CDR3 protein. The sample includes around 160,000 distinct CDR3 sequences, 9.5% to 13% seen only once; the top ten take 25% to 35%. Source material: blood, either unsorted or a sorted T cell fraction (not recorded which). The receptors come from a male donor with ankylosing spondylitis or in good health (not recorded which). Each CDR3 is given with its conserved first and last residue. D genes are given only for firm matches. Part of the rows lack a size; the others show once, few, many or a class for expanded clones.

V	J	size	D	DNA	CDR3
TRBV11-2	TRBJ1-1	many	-	TGTGCCAGCAGCTTACCGTTTGCAGGGACGAACACTGAAGCTTTCTTT	CASSLPFAGTNTEAFF
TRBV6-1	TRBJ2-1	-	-	TGTGCCAGCAGCCCCGACTTGACCTCCTACAATGAGCAGTTCTTC	CASSPDLTSYNEQFF
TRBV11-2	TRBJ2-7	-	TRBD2	TGTGCCAGCAGCCTCCTTCCGGGACTAGCGTCGTACGAGCAGTACTTC	CASSLLPGLASYEQYF
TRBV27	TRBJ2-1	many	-	TGTGCCAGCGCTAGCGTGGGGAATGAGCAGTTCTTC	CASASVGNEQFF
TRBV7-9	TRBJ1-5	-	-	TGTGCCAGCAGTCGGGACCCTAGCAATCAGCCCCAGCATTTT	CASSRDPSNQPQHF
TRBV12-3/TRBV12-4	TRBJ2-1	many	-	TGTGCCAGCAGTCCTACCGGCGGAATCAATGAGCAGTTCTTC	CASSPTGGINEQFF
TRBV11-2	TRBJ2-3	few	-	TGTGCCAGCAGCCTCTTCCGGGCCATGGGCGCAGATACGCAGTATTTT	CASSLFRAMGADTQYF
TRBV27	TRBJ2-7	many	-	TGTGCCAGCAGACTACACCACTACGAGCAGTACTTC	CASRLHHYEQYF
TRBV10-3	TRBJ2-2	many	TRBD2	TGTGCCATCAGTGGAAACAGCGGGAAGAACACCGGGGAGCTGTTTTTT	CAISGNSGKNTGELFF
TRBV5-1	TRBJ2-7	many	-	TGCGCCAGCAGCTTGGTGAGGTTTGGGGACGAGCAGTACTTC	CASSLVRFGDEQYF
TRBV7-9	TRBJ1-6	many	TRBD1	TGTGCCAGCAGCTCATCGGGGACAGATTATTCACCCCTCCACTTT	CASSSSGTDYSPLHF
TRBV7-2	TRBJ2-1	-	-	TGTGCCAGCAGTTTTGACCGGGGAAAGCAGTTCTTC	CASSFDRGKQFF
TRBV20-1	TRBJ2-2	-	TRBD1	TGCAGTGCTAGAGACCTCCTCAGGGGGAGCGGGGAGCTGTTTTTT	CSARDLLRGSGELFF
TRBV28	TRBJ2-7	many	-	TGTGCCAGCCATCGGTCAGGGTACGAGCAGTACTTC	CASHRSGYEQYF
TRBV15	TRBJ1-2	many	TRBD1	TGTGCCACCAGCAGGGACAGGGTTGTAGCTAACTATGGCTACACCTTC	CATSRDRVVANYGYTF
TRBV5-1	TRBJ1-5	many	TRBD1	TGCGCCAGCAGCCCCGACAGGGGTGATCAGCCCCAGCATTTT	CASSPDRGDQPQHF
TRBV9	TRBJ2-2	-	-	TGTGCCAGCAGGCCCCCAGCGGACACCGGGGAGCTGTTTTTT	CASRPPADTGELFF
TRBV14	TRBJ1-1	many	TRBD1	TGTGCCAGCAGTCAGCGTGGACAGGGGGTCACTGAAGCTTTCTTT	CASSQRGQGVTEAFF
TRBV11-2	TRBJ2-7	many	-	TGTGCCAGCAGCTTAGAGGTGGAAGCCTACGAGCAGTACTTC	CASSLEVEAYEQYF
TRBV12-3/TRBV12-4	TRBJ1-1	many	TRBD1	TGTGCCAGCAGTTCACTAGGGACAGTAGACACTGAAGCTTTCTTT	CASSSLGTVDTEAFF
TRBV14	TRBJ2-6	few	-	TGTGCCAGCAGCCAAGGCGACAGATTCTCTGGGGCCAACGTCCTGACTTTC	CASSQGDRFSGANVLTF
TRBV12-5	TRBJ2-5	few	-	TGTGCTAGTGGTTGGCCGGGAGAGACCCAGTACTTC	CASGWPGETQYF
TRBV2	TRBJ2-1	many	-	TGTGCCAGTTTTTCAGGGATCGATGAGCAGTTCTTC	CASFSGIDEQFF
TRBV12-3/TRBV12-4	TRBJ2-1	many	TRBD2	TGTGCCAGCAGTTCTAGGGCTAGCGGGGTCAATGAGCAGTTCTTC	CASSSRASGVNEQFF
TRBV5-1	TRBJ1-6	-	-	TGCGCCAGCAGCTTGGAGCCCGGGGGACCTACTTCACCCCTCCACTTT	CASSLEPGGPTSPLHF
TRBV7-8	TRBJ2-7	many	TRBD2	TGTGCCAGCAGCTTGAGACTAGCCAAGGGGGAGCAGTACTTC	CASSLRLAKGEQYF
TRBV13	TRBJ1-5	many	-	TGTGCCAGCAGCTTAGGAGGTCAGGGAGGGAGCAATCAGCCCCAGCATTTT	CASSLGGQGGSNQPQHF
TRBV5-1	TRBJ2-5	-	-	TGCGCCAGCAGCTTAGTGAACCATCAAGAGACCCAGTACTTC	CASSLVNHQETQYF
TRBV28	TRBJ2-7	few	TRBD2	TGTGCCAGTAAAACCACGGGACTAGCGGGGAAAAGCTCCTACGAGCAGTACTTC	CASKTTGLAGKSSYEQYF
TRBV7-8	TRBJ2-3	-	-	TGTGCCAGCAGCTTCGTACGAGACCAAGAGGATGAGCGTACGTATTTT	CASSFVRDQEDERTYF
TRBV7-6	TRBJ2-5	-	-	TGTGCCAGCAGTAGGGGTACGGCCCAGTACTTC	CASSRGTAQYF
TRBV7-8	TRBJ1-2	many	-	TGTGCCAGCAGCCCAAGGGCCACTAAAACGGATGGCTACACCTTC	CASSPRATKTDGYTF
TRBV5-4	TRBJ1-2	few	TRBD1	TGTGCCAGCAGCTCCTACCCTGACAGGGGGATCACCTTC	CASSSYPDRGITF
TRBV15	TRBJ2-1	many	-	TGTGCCACCAGCCTTTTCCCTCCTAGCAGCTCCTACAATGAGCAGTTCTTC	CATSLFPPSSSYNEQFF
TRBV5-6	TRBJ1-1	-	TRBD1	TGTGCCAGCAGCTGGGGGACAGGGGGTTTGGAGACTGAAGCTTTCTTT	CASSWGTGGLETEAFF
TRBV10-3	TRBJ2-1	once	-	TGTGCCATCAGTGAGTCGTCCGGGGCGATAAGAGACAATGAGCAGTTCTTC	CAISESSGAIRDNEQFF
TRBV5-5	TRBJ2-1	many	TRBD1	TGTGCCAGCGGACAGGGGATGAATGAGCAGTTCTTC	CASGQGMNEQFF
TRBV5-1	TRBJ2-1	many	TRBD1	TGCGCCAGCAGCTTAGCGACAGGGGCCTACAATGAGCAGTTCTTC	CASSLATGAYNEQFF
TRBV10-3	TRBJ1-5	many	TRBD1	TGTGCCATCAGTGCCGGGACAGGTAGCAATCAGCCCCAGCATTTT	CAISAGTGSNQPQHF
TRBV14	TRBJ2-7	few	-	TGTGCCAGCAGCCAGGAAAGGTTCAGGTCCTACGAGCAGTACTTC	CASSQERFRSYEQYF
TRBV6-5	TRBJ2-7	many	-	TGTGCCAGCAGCTATGACTACCTAGAGGGCGAGCAGTACTTC	CASSYDYLEGEQYF
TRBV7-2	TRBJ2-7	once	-	TGTACCAGCAGGGCTGACAACTACGAGCAGTACTTC	CTSRADNYEQYF